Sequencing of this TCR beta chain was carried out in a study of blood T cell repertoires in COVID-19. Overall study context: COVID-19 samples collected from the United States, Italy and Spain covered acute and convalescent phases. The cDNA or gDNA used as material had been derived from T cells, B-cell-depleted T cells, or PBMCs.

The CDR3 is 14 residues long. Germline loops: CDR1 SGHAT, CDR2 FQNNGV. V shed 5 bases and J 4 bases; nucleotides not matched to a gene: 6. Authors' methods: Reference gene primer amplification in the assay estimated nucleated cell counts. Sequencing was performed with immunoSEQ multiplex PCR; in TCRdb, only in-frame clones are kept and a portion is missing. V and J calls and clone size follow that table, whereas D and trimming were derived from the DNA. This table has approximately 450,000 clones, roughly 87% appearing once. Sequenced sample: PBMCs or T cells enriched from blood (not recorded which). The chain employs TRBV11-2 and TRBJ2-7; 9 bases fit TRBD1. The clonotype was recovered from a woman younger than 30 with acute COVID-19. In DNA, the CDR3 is TGTGCCAGCAGCAGGGGACAGGGAAGGTACGAGCAGTACTTC. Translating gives CASSRGQGRYEQYF.